A single sample gave rise to the 7 T cell receptor beta chains below, sequenced in a study of blood T cell repertoires in COVID-19. TCRdb's table, derived via immunoSEQ multiplex PCR, lists solely in-frame clones and lacks some. This table holds some 270,000 clones, roughly nine tenths found once. Material for sequencing was peripheral blood. The receptors shown here come from a man in his fifties or sixties with acute or convalescent COVID-19.

The chain uses TRBV7-8 and TRBJ2-7; TRBD1 might be the D (5 bases). V was cut by 3 bases and J by 2 bases, with 14 bases left in between. Germline CDR1 is SGHVS and CDR2 is FQNEAQ. This CDR3 region has 15 residues. The CDR3 DNA is TGTGCCAGCAGCTTGGACCCGCAGGGTCCCTACGAGCAGTACTTC. Translated: CASSLDPQGPYEQYF.

The chain combines TRBV11-1 with TRBJ1-4; D is ambiguous. Germline loops: CDR1 SGHAT, CDR2 FQDESV (reference sequence). V gave up 5 bases and J gave up 6 bases, with 10 bases separating them. CDR3 length: 13 amino acids. In DNA form, the CDR3 reads TGTGCCAGCAGCCCCCTGGCGGATGAAAAACTGTTTTTT. Residues: CASSPLADEKLFF. The variable domain in full, with the rest retrieved from reference TRBV11-1 and TRBJ1-4, is EAEVAQSPRYKITEKSQAVAFWCDPISGHATLYWYRQILGQGPELLVQFQDESVVDDSQLPKDRFSAERLKGVDSTLKIQPAELGDSAMYLCASSPLADEKLFFGSGTQLSVL.

This sequence joins TRBV19 and TRBJ1-1; no firm D call. V lost 7 bases and J 2 bases, leaving 17 bases between the germline ends. The CDR3 extends over 15 amino acids. CDR1 and CDR2 (germline): LNHDA, SQIVND (reference sequence). The CDR3 here is CASTEAKPGNTEAFF. DNA of the CDR3: TGTGCCAGTACAGAGGCGAAGCCCGGAAACACTGAAGCTTTCTTT.

This clone was recorded a few times. The chain is built from TRBV7-9 and TRBJ2-7; TRBD2 is a possible D gene (6 bases). CDR1 SEHNR and CDR2 FQNEAQ come from the germline V gene (reference sequence). This CDR3 region has 13 residues. The germline V and J ends were trimmed by 6 bases and 3 bases, with 12 bases remaining between them. CDR3 in DNA: TGTGCCAGCAGGGGCGGGGCACGCTACGAGCAGTACTTC. The encoded protein is CASRGGARYEQYF.

The genes are TRBV24-1 and TRBJ2-5, with a tentative D call TRBD2 (5 bases). The CDR3 sequence is 12 residues long. Trimming stripped 7 bases from V and 0 bases from J, with 5 bases between. Germline CDR1 and CDR2: KGHDR and SFDVKD. CDR3 sequence: CATSGDQETQYF. CDR3 bases: TGTGCCACCAGCGGGGACCAAGAGACCCAGTACTTC.

This clone came up once. The chain recombines TRBV4-2 with TRBJ2-5, with 7 bases that match TRBD2. This CDR3 is built from 17 residues. The germline V gene has CDR1 LGHNA and CDR2 YNFKEQ. Trimming removed 0 bases from V and 5 bases from J; junction bases left unmatched: 12. The CDR3: CASSQEGTKRGGETQYF. CDR3 coding DNA: TGTGCCAGCAGCCAAGAAGGGACTAAGCGGGGAGGCGAGACCCAGTACTTC.

This clone was seen just once. The V call is TRBV12-3 or TRBV12-4, the J call TRBJ2-7, with D maybe TRBD2 (5 bases). The CDR3 covers 12 residues. V dropped 3 bases and J dropped 7 bases, with 10 bases sitting between them. The CDR3 bases are TGTGCCAGCAGTTTCCGGGGTCAAGAGCAGTACTTC. Translating gives CASSFRGQEQYF.